These T cell receptor beta chains were read from a single sample in a study of T cells after yellow fever vaccination. TCRdb ran MiXCR on the 5' RACE reads and lists one entry per CDR3 protein. In the table there are 300,000 or so distinct CDR3 sequences, around 10% of which are singletons. Sequenced material: CD4+ T cells sorted from PBMCs, taken 5 days after the yellow fever booster vaccination. The origin of the receptors is a young man who received the YFV17D yellow fever vaccine. CDR3s include the opening cysteine and the closing phenylalanine or tryptophan. The D gene is left open where the match is weak. Expanded clones are given a class, and other clones once, few, many or no size at all.

NA,TRBV10-1,TRBJ2-7,NA,TGCGCCAGCAGTGGACAGCTGGGTAACTACGAGCAGTACTTC,CASSGQLGNYEQYF
NA,TRBV6-2/TRBV6-3,TRBJ2-2,few,TGTGCCAGCAGTTACTTCCCAGGGTGGGGAGCCGGGGAGCTGTTTTTT,CASSYFPGWGAGELFF
NA,TRBV29-1,TRBJ2-7,few,TGCAGCGTTGGTGATCCTATCGAGCAGTACTTC,CSVGDPIEQYF
NA,TRBV7-9,TRBJ1-2,NA,TGTGCCAGCAGCCCCTACAGGGAGGGCGGCTACACCTTC,CASSPYREGGYTF
NA,TRBV5-1,TRBJ1-1,few,TGCGCCAGCAGCGAACCTCTTGGAGAAATGACTGAAGCTTTCTTT,CASSEPLGEMTEAFF
NA,TRBV4-2,TRBJ1-1,few,TGTGCCAGCAGCCAAGATCTAAGACCCAACACTGAAGCTTTCTTT,CASSQDLRPNTEAFF
TRBD2,TRBV9,TRBJ2-2,many,TGTGCCAGCAGAGCGGGGGGTAACACCGGGGAGCTGTTTTTT,CASRAGGNTGELFF
NA,TRBV19,TRBJ1-5,many,TGTGCCAGCGGTTATAGCAATCAGCCCCAGCATTTT,CASGYSNQPQHF
NA,TRBV29-1,TRBJ2-3,many,TGCAGCGTCGGACCTGGCGGAGGTACGCAGTATTTT,CSVGPGGGTQYF
NA,TRBV3-1,TRBJ2-7,many,TGTGCCAGCAGCCAGGGACCGGGGTTCCTGCGCTACGAGCAGTACTTC,CASSQGPGFLRYEQYF
NA,TRBV5-1,TRBJ2-5,many,TGCGCCAGCAGCTTTGGGCCAGAAGAGACCCAGTACTTC,CASSFGPEETQYF
NA,TRBV5-1,TRBJ2-6,NA,TGCGCCAGCAGCTTTTCACATTCTGGGGCCAACGTCCTGACTTTC,CASSFSHSGANVLTF
NA,TRBV7-9,TRBJ2-2,many,TGTGCCAGCAGCTCAGCCTACCCAGGGCGAGACACCGGGGAGCTGTTTTTT,CASSSAYPGRDTGELFF
NA,TRBV5-5,TRBJ2-6,few,TGTGCCAGCAGCTTGCGAGCTTCCGGGGCCAACGTCCTGACTTTC,CASSLRASGANVLTF
NA,TRBV2,TRBJ1-4,few,TGTGCCAGCAGTGAAACTCGCGAAAAACTGTTTTTT,CASSETREKLFF
TRBD1,TRBV5-1,TRBJ2-5,many,TGCGCCAGCAGCTTCGGGACAGGGAGCCAAGAGACCCAGTACTTC,CASSFGTGSQETQYF
TRBD2,TRBV9,TRBJ2-1,few,TGTGCCAGCAGCGTAGCTATTAGCGGGGGGGCCAATGAGCAGTTCTTC,CASSVAISGGANEQFF
TRBD2,TRBV28,TRBJ2-3,few,TGTGCCAGCAGTTCGGGCGGGGGGTTGGATACGCAGTATTTT,CASSSGGGLDTQYF
NA,TRBV6-2/TRBV6-3,TRBJ2-6,few,TGTGCCACCGGATCCAGTCTAGGTGGGGCCAACGTCCTGACTTTC,CATGSSLGGANVLTF
NA,TRBV6-2/TRBV6-3,TRBJ1-5,NA,TGTGCCAGCATGGCATGGGCCAATCAGCCCCAGCATTTT,CASMAWANQPQHF
TRBD2,TRBV7-9,TRBJ2-1,NA,TGTGCCAGCACCGGGGGGGCCCTCAATGAGCAGTTCTTC,CASTGGALNEQFF
NA,TRBV3-1,TRBJ2-2,many,TGTGCCAGCAGCCAAACGAACACCGGGGAGCTGTTTTTT,CASSQTNTGELFF
NA,TRBV4-1,TRBJ1-2,NA,TGCGCCAGCAGCCACATGGCCGCATCCTCGAGGTATGGCTACACCTTC,CASSHMAASSRYGYTF
TRBD2,TRBV3-1,TRBJ2-1,many,TGTGCCAGCAGCCGGGGGGAGGGGAGTGAGCAGTTCTTC,CASSRGEGSEQFF
NA,TRBV7-9,TRBJ2-4,few,TGTGCCAGCAGCTTAGAGGGGCGTGACAAAAACATTCAGTACTTC,CASSLEGRDKNIQYF
NA,TRBV12-3/TRBV12-4,TRBJ2-3,many,TGTGCCAGCAGGGGGATCGAGGGGGGGACGCAGTATTTT,CASRGIEGGTQYF